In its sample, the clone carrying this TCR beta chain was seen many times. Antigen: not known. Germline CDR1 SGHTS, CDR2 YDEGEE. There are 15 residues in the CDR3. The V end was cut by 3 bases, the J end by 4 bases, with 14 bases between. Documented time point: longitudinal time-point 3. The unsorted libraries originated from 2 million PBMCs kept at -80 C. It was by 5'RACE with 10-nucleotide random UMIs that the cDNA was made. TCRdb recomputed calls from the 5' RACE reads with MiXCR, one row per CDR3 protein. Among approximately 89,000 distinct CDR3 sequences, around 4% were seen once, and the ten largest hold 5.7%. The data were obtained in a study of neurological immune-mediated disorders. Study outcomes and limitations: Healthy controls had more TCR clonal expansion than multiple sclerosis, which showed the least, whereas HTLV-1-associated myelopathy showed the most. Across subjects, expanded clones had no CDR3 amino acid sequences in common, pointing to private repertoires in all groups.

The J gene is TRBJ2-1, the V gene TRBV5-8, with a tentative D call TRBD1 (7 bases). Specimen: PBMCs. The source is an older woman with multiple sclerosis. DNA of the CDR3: TGTGCCAGCAGCTCCGACAGGGCGGGGTACAATGAGCAGTTCTTC. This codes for CASSSDRAGYNEQFF.